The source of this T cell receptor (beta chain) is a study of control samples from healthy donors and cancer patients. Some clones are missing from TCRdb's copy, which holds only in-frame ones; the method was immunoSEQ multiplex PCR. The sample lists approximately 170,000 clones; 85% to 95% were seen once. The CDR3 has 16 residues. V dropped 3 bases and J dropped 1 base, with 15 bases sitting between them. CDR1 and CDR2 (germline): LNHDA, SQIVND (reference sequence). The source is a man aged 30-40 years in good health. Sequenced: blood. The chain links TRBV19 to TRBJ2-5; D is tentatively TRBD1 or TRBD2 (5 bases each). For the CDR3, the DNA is TGTGCCAGTAGTATTCGGGGCCGGGTGCCCCAAGAGACCCAGTACTTC. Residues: CASSIRGRVPQETQYF.